These 8 T cell receptor delta chains originate from one sample sequenced in a study of gamma-delta T cells after stem cell transplantation (dated by TCRdb to 2015 to 2016). The library was produced with RT-PCR. Sequencing was performed on an Illumina MiSeq. With CATT, TCRdb called clones again from the public reads; duplicate DNA rows were later joined. In all, the sample holds over a thousand delta-chain clones, and over 2.5% of those were seen once. The ten most abundant clones make up about 68% of the sample. Sequencing used gamma-delta T cells. These receptors were collected from a human donor. It is not recorded whose cells these are; they may come from a transplant donor.

This clone was found a few times. Only one base separates this from a far larger clonotype, so it likely reflects a read error. This sample also contains other DNA sequences that code for the same CDR3. The chain is built from TRDV1 and TRDJ1, with 11 bases aligning to TRDD3. This CDR3 region has 21 residues. V was pared by 6 bases and J by 0 bases, with 21 bases of the junction left unmatched. Germline CDR1 is TSWWSYY and CDR2 is QGS. The CDR3 DNA reads TGTGCTCTTGGAGAAGACTACGCGTACTGGGGGATAGGGGGGTACACCGATAAACTCATCTTT. Protein sequence: CALGEDYAYWGIGGYTDKLIF.

About this clone: A read error likely explains this, since a far larger clone differs by one base. Other nucleotide sequences from this sample produce the same CDR3. The rearrangement joins TRAV29/DV5 to TRDJ1; 11 nucleotides agree with TRDD3. Looked up from germline, CDR1 is NSMFDY and CDR2 is ISSIKDK. The CDR3 loop spans 19 amino acids. Unmatched junction bases numbered 21, after V lost 3 bases and J lost 5 bases. In DNA, the CDR3 is TGTGCAGCAACATTAATAGCGGCAAAACTGGGGGATATGCCGGATAAACTCATCTTT. It yields the protein CAATLIAAKLGDMPDKLIF. Full variable domain (rest looked up from reference TRAV29/DV5 and TRDJ1): DQQVKQNSPSLSVQEGRISILNCDYTNSMFDYFLWYKKYPAEGPTFLISISSIKDKNEDGRFTVFLNKSAKHLSLHIVPSQPGDSAVYFCAATLIAAKLGDMPDKLIFGKGTRVTVEP.

A note on this clone: This likely reflects a read error, since a far larger clone is one base away. Distinct nucleotide sequences in the sample also encode this CDR3. This chain uses TRDV1 with TRDJ1, with 11 nucleotides matching TRDD3. The V and J ends lost 1 base and 0 bases, in that order; junction bases with no gene match: 22. Germline V gene data show CDR1 as TSWWSYY and CDR2 as QGS. The CDR3 loop spans 23 amino acids. In nucleotides, the CDR3 is TGTGCTCTTGGGGAACAATTCTTCCTGCGTTTAGTGGGGGATACGAGGGACACCGATAAACTCATCTTT. The encoded protein is CALGEQFFLRLVGDTRDTDKLIF.

This clone was counted only a few times. Since a far larger clone is one base different, this is likely a read error. The sample contains more than one DNA sequence encoding this CDR3. The V call is TRDV2, the J call TRDJ1, with 7 bases matching TRDD3. Germline values: CDR1 GEAIGNYY, CDR2 EKD. CDR3 length: 15 residues. J was trimmed by 1 base and V by 1 base; bases with no gene match: 5. The CDR3 DNA is TGTGCCTGTGACACTGTGGGGGAAGTCACCGATAAACTCATCTTT. This codes for CACDTVGEVTDKLIF.

This clone has a handful of counts. TCRdb assigns this DNA the protein of a much larger clone, which departs from its translation at residue 12; this likely reflects a read error, and the protein shown comes from translating the DNA. This sequence joins TRDV1 and TRDJ1; 8 bases match TRDD3. The CDR3 has 20 residues. Germline V gene sequence: CDR1 TSWWSYY, CDR2 QGS. J was trimmed by 3 bases and V by 0 bases; bases with no gene match: 18. Here the CDR3 reads CALGELTSFLYGGISDKLIF. The CDR3 DNA reads as TGTGCTCTTGGGGAACTTACCTCCTTTCTTTACGGGGGGATATCCGATAAACTCATCTTT.

This clone was found a few times. This likely came from a read error, as a far larger clone is one base away. This chain joins TRDV2 and TRDJ3; 11 bases map to TRDD3. CDR3 length equals 21 residues. The V and J ends lost 1 base and 2 bases, in that order; junction bases with no gene match: 12. Germline loops: CDR1 GEAIGNYY, CDR2 EKD. In DNA, the CDR3 is TGTGCCTGTGACACGACGCACTGGGGGATATTGGGGCCCTGGGACACCCGACAGATGTTTTTC. Translated, it gives CACDTTHWGILGPWDTRQMFF.

Sample share makes this clone medium-sized (0.01 to 0.1%). A single base is all that separates this from a far larger clone, so a read error is likely. Other nucleotide sequences in the sample specify the same CDR3. The chain combines TRDV1 with TRDJ1; 13 nucleotides agree with TRDD3. Unmatched junction bases numbered 25, after V lost 5 bases and J lost 1 base. Germline assignment: CDR1 TSWWSYY and CDR2 QGS. The length of the CDR3 is 23 residues. The CDR3 here is CALGPRFPLTQYWGIRSTDKLIF. CDR3 nucleotide sequence: TGTGCTCTTGGGCCCCGATTCCCCCTAACTCAATACTGGGGGATACGCTCCACCGATAAACTCATCTTT.

A note on this clone: One base separates it from a far larger clone, so it is likely a read error. This chain links TRDV2 with TRDJ1, with TRDD3 identical over 9 bases. Germline V gene sequence: CDR1 GEAIGNYY, CDR2 EKD. This CDR3 contains 21 residues. The V segment lost 0 bases and the J segment 3 bases; nucleotides outside the gene matches: 22. The CDR3 region has the DNA TGTGCCTGTGACACCGGCTGGGGTAGAGCGAGGGGATACGGATACGCCGATAAACTCATCTTT. The encoded protein is CACDTGWGRARGYGYADKLIF.